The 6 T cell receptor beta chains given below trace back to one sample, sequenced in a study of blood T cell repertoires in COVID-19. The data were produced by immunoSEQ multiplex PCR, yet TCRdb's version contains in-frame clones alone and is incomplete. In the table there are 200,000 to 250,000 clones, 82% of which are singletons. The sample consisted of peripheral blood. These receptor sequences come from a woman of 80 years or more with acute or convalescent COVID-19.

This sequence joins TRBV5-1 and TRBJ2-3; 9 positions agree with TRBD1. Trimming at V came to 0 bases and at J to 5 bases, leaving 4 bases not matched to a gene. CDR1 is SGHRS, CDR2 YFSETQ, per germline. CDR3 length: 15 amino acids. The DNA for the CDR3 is TGCGCCAGCAGCTTGGGGGACAGGGATGAAGATACGCAGTATTTT. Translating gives CASSLGDRDEDTQYF.

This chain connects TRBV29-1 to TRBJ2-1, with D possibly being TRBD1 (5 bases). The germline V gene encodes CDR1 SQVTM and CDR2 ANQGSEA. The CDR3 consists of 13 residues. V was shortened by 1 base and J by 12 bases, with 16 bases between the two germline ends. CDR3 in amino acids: CSVEVRQGLGQFF. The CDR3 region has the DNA TGCAGCGTTGAAGTGCGCCAGGGCCTCGGGCAGTTCTTC.

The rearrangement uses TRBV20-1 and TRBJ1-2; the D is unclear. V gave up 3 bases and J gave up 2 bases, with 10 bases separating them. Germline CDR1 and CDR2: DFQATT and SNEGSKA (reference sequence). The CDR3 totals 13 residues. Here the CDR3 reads CSASRHINYGYTF. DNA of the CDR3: TGCAGTGCTAGTCGCCACATCAACTATGGCTACACCTTC.

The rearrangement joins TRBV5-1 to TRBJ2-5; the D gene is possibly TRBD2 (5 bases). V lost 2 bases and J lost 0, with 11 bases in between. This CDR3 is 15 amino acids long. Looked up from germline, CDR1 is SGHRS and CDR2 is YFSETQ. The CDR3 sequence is CASSFINGNQETQYF. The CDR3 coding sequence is TGCGCCAGCAGCTTCATAAACGGGAACCAAGAGACCCAGTACTTC.

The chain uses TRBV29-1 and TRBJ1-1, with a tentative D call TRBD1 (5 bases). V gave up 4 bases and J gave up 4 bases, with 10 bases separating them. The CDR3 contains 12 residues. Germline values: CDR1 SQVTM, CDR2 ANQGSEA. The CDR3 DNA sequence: TGCAGCGTTGGGGGGGGTCGCACTGAAGCTTTCTTT. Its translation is CSVGGGRTEAFF.

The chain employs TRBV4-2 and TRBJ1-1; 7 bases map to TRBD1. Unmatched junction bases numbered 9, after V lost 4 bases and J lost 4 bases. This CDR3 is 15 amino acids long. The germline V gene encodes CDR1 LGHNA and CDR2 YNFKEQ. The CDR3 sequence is CASSLVGQQITEAFF. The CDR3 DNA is TGTGCCAGCAGCCTGGTGGGACAGCAAATCACTGAAGCTTTCTTT.